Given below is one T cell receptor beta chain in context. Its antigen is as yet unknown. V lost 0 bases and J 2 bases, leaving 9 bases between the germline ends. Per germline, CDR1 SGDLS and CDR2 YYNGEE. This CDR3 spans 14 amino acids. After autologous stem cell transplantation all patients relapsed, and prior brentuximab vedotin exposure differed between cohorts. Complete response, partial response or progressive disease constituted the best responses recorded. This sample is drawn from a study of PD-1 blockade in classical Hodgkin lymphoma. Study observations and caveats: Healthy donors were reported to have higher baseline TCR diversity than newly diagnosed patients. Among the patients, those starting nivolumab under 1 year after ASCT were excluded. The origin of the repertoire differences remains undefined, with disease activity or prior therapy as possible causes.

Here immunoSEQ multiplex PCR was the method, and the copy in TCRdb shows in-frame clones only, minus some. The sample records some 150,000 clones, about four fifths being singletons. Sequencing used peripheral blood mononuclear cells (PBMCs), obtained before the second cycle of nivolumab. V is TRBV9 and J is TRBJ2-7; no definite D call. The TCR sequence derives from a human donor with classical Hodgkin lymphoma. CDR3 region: CASSVDVDTYEQYF. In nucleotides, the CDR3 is TGTGCCAGCAGCGTAGATGTCGACACCTACGAGCAGTACTTC.